The T cell receptor (beta chain) described here comes from a study of T cell responses to AZD1222 COVID-19 vaccine. Method: immunoSEQ multiplex PCR; TCRdb's copy keeps in-frame clones and lacks some. The table records approximately 100,000 clones, about 86% of them present only once. V was clipped by 4 bases and J by 6 bases; unmatched bases: 5. CDR1 and CDR2 from the germline V gene are SGHTA and FQGTGA. This CDR3 spans 14 amino acids. The study, taken as a whole, reports: At study baseline, merely six AZD1222 recipients were seropositive.

For this clone: Its antigen is not known.

Material: peripheral blood, obtained on day 0 of AZD1222 vaccination. The receptor comes from an adult in good health. The V gene is TRBV7-3, the J gene TRBJ2-3, with TRBD2 matching over 9 bases. The CDR3 is CASSSGTSSDTQYF. Written as DNA, the CDR3 is TGTGCCAGCAGCTCCGGGACTAGCAGTGATACGCAGTATTTT.